This TCR beta chain originates from a study of T cell changes during pregnancy in multiple sclerosis. Per germline, CDR1 MNHEY and CDR2 SMNVEV (reference sequence). This CDR3 spans 14 amino acids. Trimming removed 5 bases from V and 4 bases from J, with 13 bases in between. This table comes from immunoSEQ multiplex PCR, and its TCRdb copy is limited to in-frame clones, with some not included. Here the sample spans about 43,000 clones, 75% to 90% being singletons. This chain links TRBV27 with TRBJ2-3; the D gene is possibly TRBD1 (6 bases). The TCR sequence derives from a female donor in good health, enrolled as a control in a pregnancy study. The sequencing here drew on peripheral blood, taken in the second trimester of pregnancy. Here the CDR3 DNA reads TGTGCCAGCAGTCCAGGGGCATACGCAGATACGCAGTATTTT. This sequence encodes CASSPGAYADTQYF.